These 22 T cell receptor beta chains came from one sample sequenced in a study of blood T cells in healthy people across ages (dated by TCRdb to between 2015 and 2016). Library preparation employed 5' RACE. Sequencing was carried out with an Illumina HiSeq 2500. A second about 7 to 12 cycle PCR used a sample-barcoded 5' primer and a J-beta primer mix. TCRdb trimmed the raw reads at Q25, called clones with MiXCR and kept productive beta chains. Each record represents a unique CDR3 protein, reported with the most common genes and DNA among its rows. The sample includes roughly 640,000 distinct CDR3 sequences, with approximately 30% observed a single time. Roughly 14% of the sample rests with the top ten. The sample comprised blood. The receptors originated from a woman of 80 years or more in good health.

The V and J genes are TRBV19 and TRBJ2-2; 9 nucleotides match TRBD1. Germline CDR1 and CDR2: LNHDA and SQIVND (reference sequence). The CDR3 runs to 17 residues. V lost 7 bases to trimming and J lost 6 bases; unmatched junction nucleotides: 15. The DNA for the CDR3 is TGTGCCAGTACCCCAGTCCGGGACAGGGCCCCACCCGGGGAGCTGTTTTTT. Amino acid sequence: CASTPVRDRAPPGELFF.

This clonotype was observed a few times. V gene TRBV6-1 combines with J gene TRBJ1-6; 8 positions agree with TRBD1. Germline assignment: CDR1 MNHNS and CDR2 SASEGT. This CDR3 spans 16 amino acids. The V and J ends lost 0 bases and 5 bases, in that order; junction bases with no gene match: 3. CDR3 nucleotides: TGTGCCAGCAGTGAAGCGGGGACAGGCAATAATTCACCCCTCCACTTT. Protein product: CASSEAGTGNNSPLHF.

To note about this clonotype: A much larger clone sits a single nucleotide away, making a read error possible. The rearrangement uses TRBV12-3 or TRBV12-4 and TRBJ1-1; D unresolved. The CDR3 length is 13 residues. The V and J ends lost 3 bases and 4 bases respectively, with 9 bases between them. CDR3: CASSLTLSTEAFF. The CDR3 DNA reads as TGTGCCAGCAGTTTGACGTTGAGCACTGAAGCTTTCTTT.

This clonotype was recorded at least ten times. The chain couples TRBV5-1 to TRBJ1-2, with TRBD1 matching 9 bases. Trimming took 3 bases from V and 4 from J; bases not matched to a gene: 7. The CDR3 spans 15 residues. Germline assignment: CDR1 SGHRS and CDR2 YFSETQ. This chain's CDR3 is CASSSSSGQGYGYTF. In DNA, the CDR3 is TGCGCCAGCAGCTCCTCATCGGGACAGGGCTATGGCTACACCTTC.

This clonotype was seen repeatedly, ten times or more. This CDR3 reads CASQISSYNEQFF. CDR3 coding DNA: TGTGCCAGCCAAATATCCTCCTACAATGAGCAGTTCTTC. The rearrangement uses TRBV6-5 and TRBJ2-1; unclear D gene. This CDR3 comprises 13 residues. V was shortened by 8 bases and J by 0 bases, with 8 bases between the two germline ends. Per the germline V gene, CDR1 is MNHEY and CDR2 is SVGAGI.

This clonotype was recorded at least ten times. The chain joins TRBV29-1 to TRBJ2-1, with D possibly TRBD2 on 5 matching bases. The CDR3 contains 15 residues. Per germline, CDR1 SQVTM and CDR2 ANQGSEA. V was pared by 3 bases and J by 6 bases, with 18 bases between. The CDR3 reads CSVEWGVLSGNEQFF. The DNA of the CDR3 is TGCAGCGTTGAGTGGGGAGTACTGAGTGGCAATGAGCAGTTCTTC.

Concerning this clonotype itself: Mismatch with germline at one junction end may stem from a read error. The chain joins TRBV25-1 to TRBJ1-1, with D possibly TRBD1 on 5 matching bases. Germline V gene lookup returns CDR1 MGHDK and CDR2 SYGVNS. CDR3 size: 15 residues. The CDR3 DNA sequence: TGTGCCAGCAGCGCGACAGATTCCCTGAACGCTGAAGCTTTCTTT. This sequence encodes CASSATDSLNAEAFF.

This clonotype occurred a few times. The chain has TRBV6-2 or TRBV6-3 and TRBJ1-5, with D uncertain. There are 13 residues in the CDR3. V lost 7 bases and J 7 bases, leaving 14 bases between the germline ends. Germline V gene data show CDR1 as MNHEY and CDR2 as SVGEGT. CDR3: CASNLVGNQPQHF. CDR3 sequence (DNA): TGTGCCAGCAATTTGGTAGGGAACCAGCCCCAGCATTTT.

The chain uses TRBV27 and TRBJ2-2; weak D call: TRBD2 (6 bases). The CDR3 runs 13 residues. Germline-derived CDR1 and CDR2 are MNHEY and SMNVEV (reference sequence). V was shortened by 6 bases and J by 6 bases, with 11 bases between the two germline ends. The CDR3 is CASRPEGPGELFF. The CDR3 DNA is TGTGCCAGCAGGCCGGAGGGCCCCGGGGAGCTGTTTTTT.

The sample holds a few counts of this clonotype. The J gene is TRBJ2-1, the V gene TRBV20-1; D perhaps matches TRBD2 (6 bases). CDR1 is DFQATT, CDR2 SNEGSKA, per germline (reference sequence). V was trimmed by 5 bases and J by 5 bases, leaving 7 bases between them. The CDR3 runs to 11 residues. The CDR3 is CSAGGNNEQFF. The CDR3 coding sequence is TGCAGTGCTGGGGGGAACAATGAGCAGTTCTTC.

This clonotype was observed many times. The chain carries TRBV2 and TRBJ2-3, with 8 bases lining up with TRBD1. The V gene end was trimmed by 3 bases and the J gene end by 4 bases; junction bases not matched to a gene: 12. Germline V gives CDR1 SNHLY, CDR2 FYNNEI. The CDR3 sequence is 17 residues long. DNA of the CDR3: TGTGCCAGCAGTGACGACTTGACAGGGGATTTGTCAGATACGCAGTATTTT. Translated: CASSDDLTGDLSDTQYF. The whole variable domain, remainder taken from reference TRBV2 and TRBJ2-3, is EPEVTQTPSHQVTQMGQEVILRCVPISNHLYFYWYRQILGQKVEFLVSFYNNEISEKSEIFDDQFSVERPDGSNFTLKIRSTKLEDSAMYFCASSDDLTGDLSDTQYFGPGTRLTVL.

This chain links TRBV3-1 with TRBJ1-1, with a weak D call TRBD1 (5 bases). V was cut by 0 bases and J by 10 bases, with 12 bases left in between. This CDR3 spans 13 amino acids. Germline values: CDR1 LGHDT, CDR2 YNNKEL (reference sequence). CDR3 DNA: TGTGCCAGCAGCCAAGATCATGTGAGGGGAGCTTTCTTT. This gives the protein CASSQDHVRGAFF. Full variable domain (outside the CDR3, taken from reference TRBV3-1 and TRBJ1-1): DTAVSQTPKYLVTQMGNDKSIKCEQNLGHDTMYWYKQDSKKFLKIMFSYNNKELIINETVPNRFSPKSPDKAHLNLHINSLELGDSAVYFCASSQDHVRGAFFGQGTRLTVV.

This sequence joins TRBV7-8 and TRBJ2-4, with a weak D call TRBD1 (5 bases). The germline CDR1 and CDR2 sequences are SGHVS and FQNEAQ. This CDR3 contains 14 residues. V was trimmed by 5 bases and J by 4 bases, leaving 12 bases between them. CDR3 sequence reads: CASSHFQGKNIQYF. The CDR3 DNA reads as TGTGCCAGCAGCCACTTCCAGGGAAAAAACATTCAGTACTTC.

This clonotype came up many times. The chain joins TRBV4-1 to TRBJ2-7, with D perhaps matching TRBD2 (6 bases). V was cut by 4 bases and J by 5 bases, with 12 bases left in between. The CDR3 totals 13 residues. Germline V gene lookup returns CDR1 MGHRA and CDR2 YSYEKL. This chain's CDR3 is CASSLRRGHEQYF. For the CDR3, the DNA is TGCGCCAGCAGCCTTCGGAGGGGACACGAGCAGTACTTC.

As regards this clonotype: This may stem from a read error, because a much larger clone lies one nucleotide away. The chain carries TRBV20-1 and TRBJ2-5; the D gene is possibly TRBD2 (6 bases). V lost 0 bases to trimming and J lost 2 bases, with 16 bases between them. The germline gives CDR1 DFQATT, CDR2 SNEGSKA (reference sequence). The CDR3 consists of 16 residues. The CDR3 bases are TGCAGTGCTAGAGATCTTGGGGGGAGGTTGCAAGAGACCCAGTACTTC. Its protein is CSARDLGGRLQETQYF.

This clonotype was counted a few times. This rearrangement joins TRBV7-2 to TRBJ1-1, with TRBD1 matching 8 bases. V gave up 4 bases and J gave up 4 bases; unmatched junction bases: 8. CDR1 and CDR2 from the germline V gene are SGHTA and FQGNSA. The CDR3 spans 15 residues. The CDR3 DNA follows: TGTGCCAGCAGCTCCCCCGGCAGGGGGCCCACTGAAGCTTTCTTT. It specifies CASSSPGRGPTEAFF.

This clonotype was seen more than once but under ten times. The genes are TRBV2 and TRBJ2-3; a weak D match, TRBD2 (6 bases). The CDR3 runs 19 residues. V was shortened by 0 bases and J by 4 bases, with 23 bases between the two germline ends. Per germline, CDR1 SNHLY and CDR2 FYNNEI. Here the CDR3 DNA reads TGTGCCAGCAGTGAAGCGCGCGGGGCAGTCCGACTGGGGGCAGATACGCAGTATTTT. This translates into CASSEARGAVRLGADTQYF.

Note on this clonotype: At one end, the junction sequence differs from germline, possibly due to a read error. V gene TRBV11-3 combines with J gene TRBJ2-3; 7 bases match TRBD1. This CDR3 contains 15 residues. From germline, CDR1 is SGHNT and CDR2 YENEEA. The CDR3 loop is CASSLEGGSADAQYF. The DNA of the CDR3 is TGTGCCAGCAGCTTAGAAGGGGGCAGCGCAGATGCGCAGTATTTT. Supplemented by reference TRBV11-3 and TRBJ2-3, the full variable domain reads EAGVVQSPRYKIIEKKQPVAFWCNPISGHNTLYWYLQNLGQGPELLIRYENEEAVDDSQLPKDRFSAERLKGVDSTLKIQPAELGDSAVYLCASSLEGGSADAQYFGPGTRLTVL.

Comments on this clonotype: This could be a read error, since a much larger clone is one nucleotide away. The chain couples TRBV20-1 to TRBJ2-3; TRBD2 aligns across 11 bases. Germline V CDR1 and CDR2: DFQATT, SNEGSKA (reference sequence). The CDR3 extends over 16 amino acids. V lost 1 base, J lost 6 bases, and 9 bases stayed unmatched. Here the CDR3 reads CSARGSSGGEGDTQYF. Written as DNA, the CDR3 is TGCAGTGCTAGAGGGAGTAGCGGGGGGGAAGGGGATACGCAGTATTTT.

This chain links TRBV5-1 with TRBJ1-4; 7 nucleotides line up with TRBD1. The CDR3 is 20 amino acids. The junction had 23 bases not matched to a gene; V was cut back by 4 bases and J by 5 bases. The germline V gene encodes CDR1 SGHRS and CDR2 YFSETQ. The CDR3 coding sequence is TGCGCCAGCAGCCCGGAGGGACGAACAGGGGTCGCTACCCGAAATGAAAAACTGTTTTTT. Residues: CASSPEGRTGVATRNEKLFF.

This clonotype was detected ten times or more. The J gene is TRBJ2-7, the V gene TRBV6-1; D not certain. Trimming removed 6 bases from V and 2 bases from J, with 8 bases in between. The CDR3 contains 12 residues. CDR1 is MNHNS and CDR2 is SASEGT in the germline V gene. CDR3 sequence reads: CASSGFTYEQYF. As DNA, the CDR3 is TGTGCCAGCAGCGGGTTTACCTACGAGCAGTACTTC.

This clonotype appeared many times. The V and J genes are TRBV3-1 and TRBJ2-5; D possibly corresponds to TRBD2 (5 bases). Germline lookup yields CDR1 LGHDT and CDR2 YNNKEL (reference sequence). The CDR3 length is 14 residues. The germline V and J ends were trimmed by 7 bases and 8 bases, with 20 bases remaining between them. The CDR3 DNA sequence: TGTGCCAGCACGGACGGGGATCAAAAAGGAACCCAGTACTTC. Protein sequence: CASTDGDQKGTQYF.